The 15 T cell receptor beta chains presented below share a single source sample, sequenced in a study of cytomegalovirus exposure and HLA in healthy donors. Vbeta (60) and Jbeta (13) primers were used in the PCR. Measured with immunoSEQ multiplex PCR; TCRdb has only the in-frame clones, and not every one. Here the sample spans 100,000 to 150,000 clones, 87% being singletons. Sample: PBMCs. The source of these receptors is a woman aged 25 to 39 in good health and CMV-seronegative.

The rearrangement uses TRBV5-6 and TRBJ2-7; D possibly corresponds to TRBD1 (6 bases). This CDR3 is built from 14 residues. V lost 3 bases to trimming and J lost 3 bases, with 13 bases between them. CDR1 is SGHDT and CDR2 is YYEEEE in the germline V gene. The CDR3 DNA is TGTGCCAGCAGCTGGTCGGGACACCTCTACGAGCAGTACTTC. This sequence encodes CASSWSGHLYEQYF.

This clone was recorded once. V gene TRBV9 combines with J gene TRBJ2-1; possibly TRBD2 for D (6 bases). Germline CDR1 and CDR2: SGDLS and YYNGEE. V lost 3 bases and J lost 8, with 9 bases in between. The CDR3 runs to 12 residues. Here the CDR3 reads CASSGRDYEQFF. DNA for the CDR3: TGTGCCAGCAGCGGGAGGGACTATGAGCAGTTCTTC.

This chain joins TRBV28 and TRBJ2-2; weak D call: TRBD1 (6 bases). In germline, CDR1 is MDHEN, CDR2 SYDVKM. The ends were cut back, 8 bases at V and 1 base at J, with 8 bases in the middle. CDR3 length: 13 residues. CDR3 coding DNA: TGTGCCAGCGGGACACAGAACACCGGGGAGCTGTTTTTT. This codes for CASGTQNTGELFF.

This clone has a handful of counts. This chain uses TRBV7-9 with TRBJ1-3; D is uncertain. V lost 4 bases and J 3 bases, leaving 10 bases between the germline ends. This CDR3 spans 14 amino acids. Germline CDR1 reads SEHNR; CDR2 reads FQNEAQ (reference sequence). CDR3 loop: CASSSIVIGNTIYF. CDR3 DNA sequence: TGTGCCAGCAGCTCAATTGTCATTGGAAACACCATATATTTT.

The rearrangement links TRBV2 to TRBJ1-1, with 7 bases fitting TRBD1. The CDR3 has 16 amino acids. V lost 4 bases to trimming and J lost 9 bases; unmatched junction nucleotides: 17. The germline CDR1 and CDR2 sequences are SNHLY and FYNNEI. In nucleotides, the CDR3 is TGTGCCAGCAGTGGTATAAAGGGGGCAGGCCTACGGCAAGCTTTCTTT. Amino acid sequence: CASSGIKGAGLRQAFF.

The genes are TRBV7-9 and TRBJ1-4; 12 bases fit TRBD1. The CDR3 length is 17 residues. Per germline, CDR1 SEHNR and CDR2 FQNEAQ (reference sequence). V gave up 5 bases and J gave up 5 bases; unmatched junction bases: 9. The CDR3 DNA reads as TGTGCCAGCAGCCCCGGGACAGGGGGCCGCCGAAATGAAAAACTGTTTTTT. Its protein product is CASSPGTGGRRNEKLFF.

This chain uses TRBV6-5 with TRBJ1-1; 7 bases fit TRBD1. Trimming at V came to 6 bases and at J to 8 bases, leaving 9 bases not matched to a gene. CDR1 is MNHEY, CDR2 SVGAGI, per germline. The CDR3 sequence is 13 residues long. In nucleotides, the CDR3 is TGTGCCAGCAGCCCAAGGGGGCGCGACGAAGCTTTCTTT. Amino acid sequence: CASSPRGRDEAFF.

The CDR3 sequence: CASSTGVRGGSLQYF. CDR3 DNA: TGTGCCAGCAGCACAGGGGTGCGGGGGGGCAGTTTGCAGTATTTT. The chain recombines TRBV28 with TRBJ2-3; 9 bases fit TRBD2. The CDR3 runs to 15 residues. Germline V CDR1 and CDR2: MDHEN, SYDVKM. Trimming cost V 6 bases and J 11 bases; bases outside gene matches: 15.

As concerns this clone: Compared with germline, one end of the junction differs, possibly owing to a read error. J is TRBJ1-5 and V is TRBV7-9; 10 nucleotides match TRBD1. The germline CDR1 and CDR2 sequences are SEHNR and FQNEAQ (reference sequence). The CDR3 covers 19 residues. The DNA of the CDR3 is TGTTCCAGCAGCTTAGTGACAGGGGGCGAGACTTATAGCAATCAGCCCCAGCATTTT. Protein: CSSSLVTGGETYSNQPQHF.

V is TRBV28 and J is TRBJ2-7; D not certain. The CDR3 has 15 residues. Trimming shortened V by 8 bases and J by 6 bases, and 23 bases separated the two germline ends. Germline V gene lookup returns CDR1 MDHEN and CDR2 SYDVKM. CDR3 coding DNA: TGTGCCAGCCAACTCCCCGCGGTAGGAGCTGGCGAGCAGTACTTC. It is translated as CASQLPAVGAGEQYF.

CDR3 DNA: TGTGCCAGCAGCGCCGGTCTGAATGAAAAACTGTTTTTT. Translating it yields CASSAGLNEKLFF. The rearrangement uses TRBV5-4 and TRBJ1-4; D is unresolved. The V gene lost 4 bases and the J gene lost 5 bases, with 9 bases spanning the gap. The CDR3 is 13 amino acids. Germline values: CDR1 SGHNT, CDR2 YYREEE (reference sequence).

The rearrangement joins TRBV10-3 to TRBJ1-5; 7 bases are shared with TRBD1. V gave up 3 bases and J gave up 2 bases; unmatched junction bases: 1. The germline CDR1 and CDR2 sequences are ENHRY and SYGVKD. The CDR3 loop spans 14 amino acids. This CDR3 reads CAISETGGNQPQHF. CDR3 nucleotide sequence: TGTGCCATCAGTGAAACAGGGGGCAATCAGCCCCAGCATTTT.

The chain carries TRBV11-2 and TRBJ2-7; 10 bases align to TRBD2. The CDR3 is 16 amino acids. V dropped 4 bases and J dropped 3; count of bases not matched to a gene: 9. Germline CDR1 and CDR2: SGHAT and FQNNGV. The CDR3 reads CASSSLRGLASYEQYF. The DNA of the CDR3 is TGTGCCAGCAGCTCCCTAAGGGGACTAGCGAGCTACGAGCAGTACTTC.

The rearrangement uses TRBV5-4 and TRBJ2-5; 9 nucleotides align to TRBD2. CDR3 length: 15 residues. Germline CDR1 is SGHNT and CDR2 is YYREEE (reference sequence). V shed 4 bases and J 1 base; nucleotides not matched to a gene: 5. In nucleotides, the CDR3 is TGTGCCAGCAGCGCGAAACTAGCGGGCCAAGAGACCCAGTACTTC. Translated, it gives CASSAKLAGQETQYF. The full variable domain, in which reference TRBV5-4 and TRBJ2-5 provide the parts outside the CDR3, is ETGVTQSPTHLIKTRGQQVTLRCSSQSGHNTVSWYQQALGQGPQFIFQYYREEENGRGNFPPRFSGLQFPNYSSELNVNALELDDSALYLCASSAKLAGQETQYFGPGTRLLVL.

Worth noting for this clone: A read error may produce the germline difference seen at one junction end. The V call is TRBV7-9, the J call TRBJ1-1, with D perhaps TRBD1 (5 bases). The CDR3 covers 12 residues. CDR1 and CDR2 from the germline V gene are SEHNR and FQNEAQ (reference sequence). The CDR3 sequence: CSSSLDSPEAFF. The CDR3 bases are TGTTCCAGCAGCTTAGACAGTCCTGAAGCTTTCTTT.